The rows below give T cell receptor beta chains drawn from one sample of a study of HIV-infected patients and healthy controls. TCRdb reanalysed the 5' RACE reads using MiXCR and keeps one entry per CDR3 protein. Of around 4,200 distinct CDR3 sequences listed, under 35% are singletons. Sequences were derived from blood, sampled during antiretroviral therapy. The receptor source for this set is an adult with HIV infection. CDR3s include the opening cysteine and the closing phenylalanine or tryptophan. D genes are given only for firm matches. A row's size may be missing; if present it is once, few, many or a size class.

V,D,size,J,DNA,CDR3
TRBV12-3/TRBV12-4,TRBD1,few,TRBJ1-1,TGTGCCAGCTCCCGGACAGGGGGGAGTACTGAAGCTTTCTTT,CASSRTGGSTEAFF
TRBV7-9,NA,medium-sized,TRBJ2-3,TGTGCCAGCAGCTCCCGTGAGGGGAGCACAGATACGCAGTATTTT,CASSSREGSTDTQYF
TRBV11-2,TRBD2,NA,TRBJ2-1,TGTGCCAGCAGCTCAGTAGCGGGGGACAATGAGCAGTTCTTC,CASSSVAGDNEQFF
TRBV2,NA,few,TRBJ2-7,TGTGCCAGCAGTGACGGGGTTCTGCGGGGCGAGCAGTACTTC,CASSDGVLRGEQYF
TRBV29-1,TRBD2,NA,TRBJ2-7,TGCAGCGTAGGTCCTAGCGGGGGGCCCAGCCGAGGGCAGTACTTC,CSVGPSGGPSRGQYF
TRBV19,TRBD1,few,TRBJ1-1,TGTGCCAGTAGCAGAACAGGGGACACTGAAGCTTTCTTT,CASSRTGDTEAFF
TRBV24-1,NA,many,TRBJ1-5,TGTGCCACCAGTGACGACGGGGTGACCCAGCATTTT,CATSDDGVTQHF
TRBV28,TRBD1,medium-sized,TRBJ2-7,TGTGCCAGCCAAACCCCGGGACAGTTGACCTACGAGCAGTACTTC,CASQTPGQLTYEQYF
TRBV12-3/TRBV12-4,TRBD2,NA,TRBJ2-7,TGTGCCAGCAGTTTGGTCGCTAGCGGGGAGCAGTACTTC,CASSLVASGEQYF
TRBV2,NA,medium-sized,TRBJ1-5,TGTGCCAGCAGTTCGGCCAGGAGCAATCAGCCCCAGCATTTT,CASSSARSNQPQHF
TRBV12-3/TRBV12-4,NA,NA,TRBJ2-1,TGTGCCAGCAGTTTAGCGATGAATGAGCAGTTCTTC,CASSLAMNEQFF
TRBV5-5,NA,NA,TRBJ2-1,TGTGCCAGCAGCTCCTCCCCGGGGCGCACCTACAATGAGCAGTTCTTC,CASSSSPGRTYNEQFF
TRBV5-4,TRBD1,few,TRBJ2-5,TGTGCCAGCAGCCTACGGACAGGCCAAGAGACCCAGTACTTC,CASSLRTGQETQYF
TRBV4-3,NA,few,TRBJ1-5,TGCGCCAGCAGCCAAGATTCCGGCCGGAGTCAGCCCCAGCATTTT,CASSQDSGRSQPQHF
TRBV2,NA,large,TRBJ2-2,TGTGCCAGGGGACTCCCTGGGGGCGGGGAGCTGTTTTTT,CARGLPGGGELFF
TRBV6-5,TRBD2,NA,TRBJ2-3,TGTGCCACCGGGGGGAGCACAGATACGCAGTATTTT,CATGGSTDTQYF
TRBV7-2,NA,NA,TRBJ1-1,TGTGCCAGCAGCTTAGCAGGAACAGGGAAGAACACTGAAGCTTTCTTT,CASSLAGTGKNTEAFF